This paragraph reports one T cell receptor (beta chain). This sample was included in a study of OX40 agonist ivuxolimab in advanced cancers. Libraries were prepared by immunoSEQ multiplex PCR; TCRdb keeps only in-frame clonotypes and omits some of them. This table holds tens of thousands of clones, about 83% found once. The CDR3 spans 14 residues. V was cut by 5 bases and J by 2 bases, with 12 bases left in between. Per the germline V gene, CDR1 is KGHSH and CDR2 is LQKENI. The rearrangement uses TRBV18 and TRBJ1-1; TRBD1 is a possible D gene (5 bases). Sequencing used CD4+ or CD8+ T cells sorted from blood, obtained in a trial of the OX40 agonist ivuxolimab. The source is an adult with an advanced solid tumor such as melanoma, head and neck, liver or kidney cancer. The CDR3 spells CASSARQINTEAFF. The CDR3 DNA sequence: TGTGCCAGCTCAGCAAGACAGATAAACACTGAAGCTTTCTTT.